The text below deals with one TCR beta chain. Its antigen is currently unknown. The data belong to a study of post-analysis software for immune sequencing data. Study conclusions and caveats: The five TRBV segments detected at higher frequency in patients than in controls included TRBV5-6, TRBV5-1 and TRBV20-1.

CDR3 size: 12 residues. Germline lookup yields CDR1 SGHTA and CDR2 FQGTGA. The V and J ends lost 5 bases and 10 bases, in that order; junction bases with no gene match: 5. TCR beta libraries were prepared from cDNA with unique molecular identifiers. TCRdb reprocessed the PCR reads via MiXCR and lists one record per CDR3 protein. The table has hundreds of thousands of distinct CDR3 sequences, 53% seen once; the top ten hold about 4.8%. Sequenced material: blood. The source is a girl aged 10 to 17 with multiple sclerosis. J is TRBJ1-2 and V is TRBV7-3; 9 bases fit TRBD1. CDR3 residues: CASSILQGAYTF. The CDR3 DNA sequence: TGTGCCAGCAGCATCCTACAGGGGGCCTACACCTTC. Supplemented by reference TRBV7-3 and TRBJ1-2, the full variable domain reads GAGVSQTPSNKVTEKGKYVELRCDPISGHTALYWYRQSLGQGPEFLIYFQGTGAADDSGLPNDRFFAVRPEGSVSTLKIQRTERGDSAVYLCASSILQGAYTFGSGTRLTVV.